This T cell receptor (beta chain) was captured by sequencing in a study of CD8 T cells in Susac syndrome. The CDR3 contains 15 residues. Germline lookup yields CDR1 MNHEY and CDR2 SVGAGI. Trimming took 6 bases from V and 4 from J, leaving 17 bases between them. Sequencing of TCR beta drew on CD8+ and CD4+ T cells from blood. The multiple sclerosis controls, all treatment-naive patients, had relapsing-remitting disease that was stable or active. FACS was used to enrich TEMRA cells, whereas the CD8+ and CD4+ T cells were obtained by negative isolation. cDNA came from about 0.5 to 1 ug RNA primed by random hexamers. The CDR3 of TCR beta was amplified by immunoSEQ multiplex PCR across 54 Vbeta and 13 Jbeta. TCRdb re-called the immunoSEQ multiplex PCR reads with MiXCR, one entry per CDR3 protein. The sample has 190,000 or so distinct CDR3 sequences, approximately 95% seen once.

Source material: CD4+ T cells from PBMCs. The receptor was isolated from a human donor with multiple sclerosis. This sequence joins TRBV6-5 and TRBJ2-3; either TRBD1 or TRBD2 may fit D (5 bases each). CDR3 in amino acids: CASRRGKTWADTQYF. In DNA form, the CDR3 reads TGTGCCAGCAGGAGGGGTAAGACCTGGGCAGATACGCAGTATTTT.